The entry below describes one T cell receptor (beta chain). Its antigen specificity is not known. Base qualities are not at hand, and no much larger clone is one base apart. This sample is drawn from a study of blood T cell repertoires in COVID-19 (dated by TCRdb to 2018 to 2020). Background on the whole study: Samples from collaborators originated in the United States, Italy and Spain and spanned both the acute and convalescent phases of COVID-19. The dataset comprised deeply sampled blood TCRbeta repertoires from subjects exposed to, actively infected with, or recovered from COVID-19. A freely available public database, intended as a resource for researchers studying the immune response to SARS-CoV-2, is where the repertoires were released. Where HLA class I and class II types were available, the types were taken from metadata supplied by the sample provider, not from assay-based typing. The sample metadata nearly always contained a de-identified subject ID, COVID-19 status, age in years and sex. The prospective study material was composed of cDNA or gDNA derived from T cells, B-cell-depleted T cells, or PBMCs. Samples came from the ongoing ImmuneRACE study (first 160 participants) plus 1,254 subjects from 6 global collaborators.

The CDR3 goes from the cysteine to the phenylalanine over 15 residues. Left in the record is the CDR3 DNA by itself, 45 bases read in frame from the first base. V is cut by 3 bases and J by 4 bases, and the space between the germline ends is 12 bases. Via the germline V gene, CDR1 is LGHNA and CDR2 YNFKEQ. Enrolling through a virtual design, the prospective study's participants ranged in age from roughly 18 to 90 years and lived across about two dozen United States geographic areas. Cohort assignment in the prospective study relied on participant-reported clinical history from a screening survey and a study questionnaire. ImmuneRACE Cohort 3 recovered participants were defined by two consecutive negative NP/OP PCR tests, healthcare professional clearance, or symptom resolution. Each participant in the prospective study had whole blood, serum and a nasopharyngeal or oropharyngeal swab collected by mobile phlebotomists. Participants in the prospective study had the option to provide additional blood draws and questionnaires over a roughly 2-month period. Prospective study blood samples were shipped either frozen or at room temperature before DNA extraction.

TCRbeta CDR3 regions were amplified from genomic DNA using the immunoSEQ Assay, a bias-controlled multiplex PCR. In the source study's methods: Nucleated cell counts per sample were estimated from amplification of reference gene primers within the assay. Sequence reads were collapsed and filtered to measure the absolute abundance of every unique TCRbeta CDR3 rearrangement. For each sample, productive Simpson clonality was calculated as the square root of Simpson's diversity index across productive rearrangements. TCRdb mirrors the immuneACCESS table, restricted to in-frame sequences. Some clones are absent from its copies; in checked studies, under half trace to an unresolved V gene, and the reason for the others is unknown. That table furnishes V, J and clone size, whereas the DNA furnished D and trimming. Counted in this sample were around 250,000 clones; about 80% of them appeared once. Together, the top ten hold around 16% of the sample.

Overall study outcomes, separate from this receptor: Clinical and demographic metadata were provided uncurated, with the amount varying by source and participant.

The sequenced material came from PBMCs or T cells enriched from blood (not recorded which). This clonotype was obtained from a man in his forties or fifties who had recovered from COVID-19. The V gene is TRBV4-2 and the J gene is TRBJ2-2; TRBD2 is perhaps the D gene, given 5 matching bases. The DNA sequence is TGTGCCAGCAGCCAGGCCTCCACTAGCACCGGGGAGCTGTTTTTT. Protein translation: CASSQASTSTGELFF.